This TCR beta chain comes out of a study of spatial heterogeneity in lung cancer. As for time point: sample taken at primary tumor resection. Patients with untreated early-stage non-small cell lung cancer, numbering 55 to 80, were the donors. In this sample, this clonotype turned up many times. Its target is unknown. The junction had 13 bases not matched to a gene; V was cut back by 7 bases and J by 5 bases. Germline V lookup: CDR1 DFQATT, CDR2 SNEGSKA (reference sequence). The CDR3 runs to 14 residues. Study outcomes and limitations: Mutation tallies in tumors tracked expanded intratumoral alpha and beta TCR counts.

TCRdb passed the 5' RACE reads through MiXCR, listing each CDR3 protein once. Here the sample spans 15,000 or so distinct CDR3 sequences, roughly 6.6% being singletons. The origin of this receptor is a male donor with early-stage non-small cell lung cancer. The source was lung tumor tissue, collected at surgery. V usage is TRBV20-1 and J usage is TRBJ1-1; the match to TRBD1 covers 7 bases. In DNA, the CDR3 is TGCAGTGGCAGCAGGGGGTTGGGAAATACTGAAGCTTTCTTT. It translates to CSGSRGLGNTEAFF.